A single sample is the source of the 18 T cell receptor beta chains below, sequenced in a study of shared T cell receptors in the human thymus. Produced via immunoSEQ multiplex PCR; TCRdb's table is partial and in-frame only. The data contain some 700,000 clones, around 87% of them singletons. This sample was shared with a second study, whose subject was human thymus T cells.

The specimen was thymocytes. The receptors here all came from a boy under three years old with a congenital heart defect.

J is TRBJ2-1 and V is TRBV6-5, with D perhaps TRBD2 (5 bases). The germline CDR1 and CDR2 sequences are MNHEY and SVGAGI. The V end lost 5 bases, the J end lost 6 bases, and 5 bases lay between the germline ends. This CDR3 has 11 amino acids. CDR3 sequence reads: CASSGGNEQFF. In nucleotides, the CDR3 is TGTGCCAGCAGTGGAGGCAATGAGCAGTTCTTC.

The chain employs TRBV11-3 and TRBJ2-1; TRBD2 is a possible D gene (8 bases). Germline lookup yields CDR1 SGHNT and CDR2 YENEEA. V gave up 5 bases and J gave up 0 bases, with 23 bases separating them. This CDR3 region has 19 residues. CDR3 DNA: TGTGCCAGCAGCGAAAGAGACAGGGACGGGAGGGCCTCCTACAATGAGCAGTTCTTC. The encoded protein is CASSERDRDGRASYNEQFF.

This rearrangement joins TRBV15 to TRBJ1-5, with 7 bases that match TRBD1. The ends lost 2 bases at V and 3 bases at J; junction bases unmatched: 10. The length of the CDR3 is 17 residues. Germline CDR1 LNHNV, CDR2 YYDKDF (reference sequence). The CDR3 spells CATSRHFRGVNNQPQHF. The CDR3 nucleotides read TGTGCCACCAGCAGACATTTCAGGGGGGTGAACAATCAGCCCCAGCATTTT.

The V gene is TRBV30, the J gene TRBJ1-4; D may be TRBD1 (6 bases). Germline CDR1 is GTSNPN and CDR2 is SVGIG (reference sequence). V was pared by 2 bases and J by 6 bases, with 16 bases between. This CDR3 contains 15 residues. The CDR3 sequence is CAWSSGTFPHEKLFF. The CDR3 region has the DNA TGTGCCTGGAGTTCAGGGACATTCCCCCATGAAAAACTGTTTTTT.

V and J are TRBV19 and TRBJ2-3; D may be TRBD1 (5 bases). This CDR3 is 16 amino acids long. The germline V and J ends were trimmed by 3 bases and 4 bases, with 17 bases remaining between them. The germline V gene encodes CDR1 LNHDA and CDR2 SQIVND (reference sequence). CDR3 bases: TGTGCCAGTAGTATCAGGGCTAGTCGGTCCCCAGATACGCAGTATTTT. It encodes CASSIRASRSPDTQYF.

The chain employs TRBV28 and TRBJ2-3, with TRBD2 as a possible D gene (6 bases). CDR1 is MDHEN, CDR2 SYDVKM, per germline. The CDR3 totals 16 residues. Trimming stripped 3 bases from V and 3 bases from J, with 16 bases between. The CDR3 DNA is TGTGCCAGCAGTTTTGGGGGGATTCCAGGGACAGATACGCAGTATTTT. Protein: CASSFGGIPGTDTQYF.

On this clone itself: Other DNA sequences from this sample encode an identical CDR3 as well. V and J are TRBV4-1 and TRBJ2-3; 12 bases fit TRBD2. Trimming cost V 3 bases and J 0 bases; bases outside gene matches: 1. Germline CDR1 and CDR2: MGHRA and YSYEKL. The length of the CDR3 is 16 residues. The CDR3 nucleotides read TGCGCCAGCAGCCAGGGGACTAGCGGGAGCACAGATACGCAGTATTTT. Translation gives CASSQGTSGSTDTQYF.

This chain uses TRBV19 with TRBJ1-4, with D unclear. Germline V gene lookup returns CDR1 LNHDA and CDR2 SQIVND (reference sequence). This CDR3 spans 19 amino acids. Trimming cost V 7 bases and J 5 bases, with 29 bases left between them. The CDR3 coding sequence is TGTGCCAGTAATAGCCGGACCGAACAAAACGAGGGAGGCAATGAAAAACTGTTTTTT. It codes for CASNSRTEQNEGGNEKLFF.

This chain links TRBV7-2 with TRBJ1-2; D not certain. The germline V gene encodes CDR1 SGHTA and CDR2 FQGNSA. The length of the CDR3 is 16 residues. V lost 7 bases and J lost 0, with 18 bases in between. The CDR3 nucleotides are TGTGCCAGCAACTTTGGGGATGCACTAGCTAACTATGGCTACACCTTC. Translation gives CASNFGDALANYGYTF.

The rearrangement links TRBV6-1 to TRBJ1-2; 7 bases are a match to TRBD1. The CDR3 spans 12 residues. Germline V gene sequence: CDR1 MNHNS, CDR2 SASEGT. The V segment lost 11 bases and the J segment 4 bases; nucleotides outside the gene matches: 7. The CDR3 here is CAAQTGIYGYTF. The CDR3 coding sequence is TGTGCCGCCCAGACAGGGATCTATGGCTACACCTTC.

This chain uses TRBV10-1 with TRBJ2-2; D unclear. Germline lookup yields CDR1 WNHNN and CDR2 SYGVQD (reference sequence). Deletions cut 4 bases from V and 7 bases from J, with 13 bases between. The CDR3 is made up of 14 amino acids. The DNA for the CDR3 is TGCGCCAGCAGTGCTGAAGAGGTTATCGGGGAGCTGTTTTTT. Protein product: CASSAEEVIGELFF.

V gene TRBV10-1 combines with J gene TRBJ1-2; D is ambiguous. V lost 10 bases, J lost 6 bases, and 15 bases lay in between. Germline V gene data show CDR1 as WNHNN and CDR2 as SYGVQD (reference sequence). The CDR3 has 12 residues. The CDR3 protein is CATRGGVHGYTF. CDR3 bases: TGCGCCACCCGTGGAGGCGTACATGGCTACACCTTC.

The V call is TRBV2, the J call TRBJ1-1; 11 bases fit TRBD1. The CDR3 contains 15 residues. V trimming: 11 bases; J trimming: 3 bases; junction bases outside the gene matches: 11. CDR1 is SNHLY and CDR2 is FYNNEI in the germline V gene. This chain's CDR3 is CAEPGQGDMDTEAFF. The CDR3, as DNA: TGTGCCGAACCGGGACAGGGGGATATGGACACTGAAGCTTTCTTT. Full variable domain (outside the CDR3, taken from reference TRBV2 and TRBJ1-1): EPEVTQTPSHQVTQMGQEVILRCVPISNHLYFYWYRQILGQKVEFLVSFYNNEISEKSEIFDDQFSVERPDGSNFTLKIRSTKLEDSAMYFCAEPGQGDMDTEAFFGQGTRLTVV.

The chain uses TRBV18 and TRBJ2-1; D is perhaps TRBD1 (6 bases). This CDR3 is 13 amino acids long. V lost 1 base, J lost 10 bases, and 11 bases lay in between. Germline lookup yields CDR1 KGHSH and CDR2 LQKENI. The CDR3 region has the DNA TGTGCCAGCTCACCACAAAGACAGGTGGAGCAGTTCTTC. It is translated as CASSPQRQVEQFF.

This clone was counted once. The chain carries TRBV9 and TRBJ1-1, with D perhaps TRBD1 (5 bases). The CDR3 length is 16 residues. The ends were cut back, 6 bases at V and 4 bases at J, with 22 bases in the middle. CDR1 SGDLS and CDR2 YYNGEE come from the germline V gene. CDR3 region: CASNPPERGMSTEAFF. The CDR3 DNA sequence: TGTGCCAGCAACCCCCCCGAGCGGGGGATGAGCACTGAAGCTTTCTTT.

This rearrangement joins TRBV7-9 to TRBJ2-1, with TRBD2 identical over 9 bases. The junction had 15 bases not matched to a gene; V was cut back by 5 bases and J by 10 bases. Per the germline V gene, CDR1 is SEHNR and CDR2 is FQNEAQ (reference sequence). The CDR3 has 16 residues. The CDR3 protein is CASSTTSGGPGGEQFF. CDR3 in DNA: TGTGCCAGCAGCACGACTAGCGGAGGCCCGGGTGGAGAGCAGTTCTTC. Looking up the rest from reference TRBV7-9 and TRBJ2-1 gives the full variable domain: DTGVSQNPRHKITKRGQNVTFRCDPISEHNRLYWYRQTLGQGPEFLTYFQNEAQLEKSRLLSDRFSAERPKGSFSTLEIQRTEQGDSAMYLCASSTTSGGPGGEQFFGPGTRLTVL.

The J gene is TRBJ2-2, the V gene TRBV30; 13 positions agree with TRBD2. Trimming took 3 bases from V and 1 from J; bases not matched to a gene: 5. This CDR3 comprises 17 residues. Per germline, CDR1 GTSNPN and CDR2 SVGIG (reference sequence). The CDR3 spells CAWSDRTSGGNTGELFF. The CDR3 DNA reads TGTGCCTGGAGCGACCGGACTAGCGGGGGGAACACCGGGGAGCTGTTTTTT.

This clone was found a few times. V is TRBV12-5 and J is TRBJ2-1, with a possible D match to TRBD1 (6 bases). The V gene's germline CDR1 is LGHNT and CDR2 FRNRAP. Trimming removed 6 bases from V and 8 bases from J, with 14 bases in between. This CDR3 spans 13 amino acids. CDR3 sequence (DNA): TGTGCTAGTGGAAAGGACAGAAGCGATGAGCAGTTCTTC. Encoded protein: CASGKDRSDEQFF.